The sequence of this T cell receptor beta chain was determined in a study of OX40 agonist ivuxolimab in advanced cancers. Points from the study as a whole: By week 6 at 0.1 to 3.0 mg/kg, blood CD4+ and CD8+ T cells had expanded clonally.

The CDR3 sequence is 13 residues long. Per the germline V gene, CDR1 is MNHNY and CDR2 is SVGAGI (reference sequence). V lost 5 bases, J lost 6 bases, and 12 bases lay in between. As concerns this clone: What it binds is not known.

The data were produced by immunoSEQ multiplex PCR, yet TCRdb's version contains in-frame clones alone and is incomplete. The sample gives roughly 34,000 clones, around 84% of which show up once; roughly 2.5% is in the top ten. V gene TRBV6-6 combines with J gene TRBJ2-3, with D maybe TRBD2 (5 bases). The sequence derives from an adult with an advanced solid tumor such as melanoma, head and neck, liver or kidney cancer. Sample: CD4+ or CD8+ T cells sorted from blood, taken in a trial of the OX40 agonist ivuxolimab. DNA of the CDR3: TGTGCCAGCAGTGTGGACTTCTCGGATACGCAGTATTTT. This translates into CASSVDFSDTQYF.